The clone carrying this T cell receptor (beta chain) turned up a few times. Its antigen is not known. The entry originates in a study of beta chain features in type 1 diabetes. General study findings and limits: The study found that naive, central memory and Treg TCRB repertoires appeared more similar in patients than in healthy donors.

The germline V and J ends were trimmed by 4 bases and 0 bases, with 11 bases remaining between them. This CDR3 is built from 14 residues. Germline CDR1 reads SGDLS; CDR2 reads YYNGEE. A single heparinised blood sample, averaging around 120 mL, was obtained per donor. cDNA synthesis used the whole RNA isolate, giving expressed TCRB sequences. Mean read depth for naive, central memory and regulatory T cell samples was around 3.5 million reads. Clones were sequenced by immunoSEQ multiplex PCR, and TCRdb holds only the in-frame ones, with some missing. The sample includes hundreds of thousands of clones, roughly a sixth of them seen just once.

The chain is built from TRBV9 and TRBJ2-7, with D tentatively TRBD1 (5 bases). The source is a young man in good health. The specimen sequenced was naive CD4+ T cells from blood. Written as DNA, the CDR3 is TGTGCCAGCAGCTTAGCAGGGTCCTCCTACGAGCAGTACTTC. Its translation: CASSLAGSSYEQYF.